The 8 T cell receptor beta chains reported below all come from one sample, sequenced in a study of blood T cell repertoires in COVID-19. Sequencing was performed with immunoSEQ multiplex PCR; in TCRdb, only in-frame clones are kept and a portion is missing. Of around 250,000 clones in the sample, more than 70% were seen once. The sample comprised peripheral blood. The receptors derive from a man older than 75 with acute or convalescent COVID-19.

This clone was seen a single time. The genes are TRBV5-1 and TRBJ2-1; 9 nucleotides match TRBD2. Germline CDR1 reads SGHRS; CDR2 reads YFSETQ. V lost 5 bases to trimming and J lost 7 bases; unmatched junction nucleotides: 7. CDR3 length: 14 residues. CDR3 coding DNA: TGCGCCAGCAGGTTAGCGGGAGCTGGGAATGAGCAGTTCTTC. This translates into CASRLAGAGNEQFF.

J is TRBJ2-1 and V is TRBV10-3, with 7 bases matching TRBD1. Losses at the gene ends were 8 bases for V and 8 bases for J; bases not matched to a gene: 6. The CDR3 totals 12 residues. Germline V gene sequence: CDR1 ENHRY, CDR2 SYGVKD. The CDR3 DNA reads as TGTGCCATCTCCACAGGGGCTCATGAGCAGTTCTTC. This sequence encodes CAISTGAHEQFF.

The rearrangement uses TRBV28 and TRBJ1-5, with 10 bases that match TRBD1. CDR3 length: 14 amino acids. Trimming at V came to 8 bases and at J to 4 bases, leaving 5 bases not matched to a gene. Germline CDR1 MDHEN, CDR2 SYDVKM. The CDR3 DNA follows: TGTGCCAGCGGAGACAGGGGGCGAAATCAGCCCCAGCATTTT. Amino acids: CASGDRGRNQPQHF. Based on the CDR3 plus reference TRBV28 and TRBJ1-5, the full variable domain is DVKVTQSSRYLVKRTGEKVFLECVQDMDHENMFWYRQDPGLGLRLIYFSYDVKMKEKGDIPEGYSVSREKKERFSLILESASTNQTSMYLCASGDRGRNQPQHFGDGTRLSIL.

This clone showed up just once. J is TRBJ1-5 and V is TRBV28; D is possibly TRBD1 (6 bases). Trimming stripped 8 bases from V and 4 bases from J, with 18 bases between. Per germline, CDR1 MDHEN and CDR2 SYDVKM. This CDR3 has 15 residues. CDR3 coding DNA: TGTGCCAGCGGGCCAGGGGAAAGGCCAAATCAGCCCCAGCATTTT. This sequence encodes CASGPGERPNQPQHF.

The rearrangement links TRBV5-4 to TRBJ2-7, with TRBD2 identical over 11 bases. The ends lost 3 bases at V and 3 bases at J; junction bases unmatched: 5. This CDR3 is built from 15 residues. The germline gives CDR1 SGHNT, CDR2 YYREEE (reference sequence). The CDR3 here is CASSSGTSGFYEQYF. The CDR3 region has the DNA TGTGCCAGCAGCTCAGGGACTAGCGGTTTCTACGAGCAGTACTTC.

The chain links TRBV2 to TRBJ1-5; 9 bases match TRBD1. This CDR3 is 14 amino acids long. Germline loops: CDR1 SNHLY, CDR2 FYNNEI. Unmatched junction bases numbered 3, after V lost 6 bases and J lost 3 bases. The CDR3: CASRGQGDNQPQHF. Written as DNA, the CDR3 is TGTGCCAGCAGGGGACAGGGAGACAATCAGCCCCAGCATTTT.

The V call is TRBV10-3, the J call TRBJ1-6; D is possibly TRBD1 (6 bases). CDR1 is ENHRY, CDR2 SYGVKD, per germline. V lost 1 base and J 10 bases, leaving 14 bases between the germline ends. The CDR3 runs 15 residues. The DNA of the CDR3 is TGTGCCATCAGTGAGTGGGGAAGGGGGGGATCACCCCTCCACTTT. Translated: CAISEWGRGGSPLHF.

This clone appeared once. This rearrangement joins TRBV20-1 to TRBJ1-6; weak D call: TRBD1 (6 bases). The CDR3 runs 16 residues. Germline lookup yields CDR1 DFQATT and CDR2 SNEGSKA (reference sequence). Trimming stripped 3 bases from V and 9 bases from J, with 21 bases between. CDR3 DNA: TGCAGTGCTAGTCCGGTCGGGGGGCTTCGGGTTTCACCCCTCCACTTT. Amino acid sequence: CSASPVGGLRVSPLHF.